This TCR beta chain comes out of a study of blood T cell repertoires in COVID-19. About the research overall: Nucleic acid was either cDNA or gDNA, and it came from T cells, B-cell-depleted T cells, or PBMCs.

CDR3 length equals 14 residues. With 1 base removed from V and 0 bases from J, the gap between germline ends came to 6 bases. The germline CDR1 and CDR2 sequences are SEHNR and FQNEAQ (reference sequence). This clone was seen a few times. Original analysis: Reference gene primer amplification gave nucleated cell count estimates. Measured with immunoSEQ multiplex PCR; TCRdb has only the in-frame clones, and not every one. The V and J calls and the clone size are those of that table, but D and trimming were determined from the DNA. This sample yields approximately 140,000 clones, of which about 90% are seen a single time; roughly a tenth belongs to the top ten.

Material for sequencing was peripheral blood. V gene TRBV7-9 combines with J gene TRBJ1-1; D remains ambiguous. The TCR comes from a man aged 60-69 years with active or convalescent COVID-19. CDR3 nucleotide sequence: TGTGCCAGCAGCTTAGATCCGGTGAACACTGAAGCTTTCTTT. It specifies CASSLDPVNTEAFF.